The rows below give T cell receptor beta chains drawn from one sample of a study of glioma-infiltrating T cells after dendritic cell vaccination. Sequenced by immunoSEQ multiplex PCR; TCRdb stores in-frame clones only, minus some. The sample carries just under 100,000 clones, around 80% recorded once. Sequencing was performed on blood, taken after dendritic cell vaccination. Receptor source: a human donor with glioblastoma. Both conserved end residues are part of each CDR3. D genes are given only for firm matches.

v_gene	j_gene	d_gene	CDR3nt	CDR3aa
TRBV6-5	TRBJ2-7	TRBD2	TGTGCCAGCAGTTACTCAGGGACTACTACCTACGAGCAGTACTTC	CASSYSGTTTYEQYF
TRBV5-1	TRBJ2-3	TRBD2	TGCGCCAGCAGCCGCCTCCCAGCGGGAGGAACAGATACGCAGTATTTT	CASSRLPAGGTDTQYF
TRBV19	TRBJ2-1	-	TGTGCCAGTATCAGCTCCTACAATGAGCAGTTCTTC	CASISSYNEQFF
TRBV7-9	TRBJ2-5	-	TGTGCCAGCAGCTTAGCGGAGTGGTACCAAGAGACCCAGTACTTC	CASSLAEWYQETQYF
TRBV7-7	TRBJ1-4	-	TGTGCTAGCAGCTTATGGGAGGGGGATGAAAAACTGTTTTTT	CASSLWEGDEKLFF
TRBV5-1	TRBJ1-6	-	TGCGCCAGCAGCTTGTCTAAGAACTCCTATAATTCACCCCTCCACTTT	CASSLSKNSYNSPLHF
TRBV7-6	TRBJ2-1	-	TGTGCCAGCAGCTTGAGGGGGGGGCCCTCTTTAAATGAGCAGTTCTTC	CASSLRGGPSLNEQFF
TRBV9	TRBJ2-1	TRBD2	TGTGCCAGCAGCGTCGGACTAGCGCGAGACAATGAGCAGTTCTTC	CASSVGLARDNEQFF
TRBV2	TRBJ2-1	-	TGTGCCAGCAGTGAAATGAGGGATGAGCAGTTCTTC	CASSEMRDEQFF
TRBV29-1	TRBJ2-5	-	TGCAGCGTTGAAGATACGCCAGGGCAAGAGACCCAGTACTTC	CSVEDTPGQETQYF
TRBV25-1	TRBJ1-4	-	TGTGCCAGCAGTGAATATAGGGCGGGGTTACGGGAAAAACTGTTTTTT	CASSEYRAGLREKLFF
TRBV6-1	TRBJ1-2	-	TGTGCCAGCAGTGTTTCCCTCGCACAGATTAACTATGGCTACACCTTC	CASSVSLAQINYGYTF